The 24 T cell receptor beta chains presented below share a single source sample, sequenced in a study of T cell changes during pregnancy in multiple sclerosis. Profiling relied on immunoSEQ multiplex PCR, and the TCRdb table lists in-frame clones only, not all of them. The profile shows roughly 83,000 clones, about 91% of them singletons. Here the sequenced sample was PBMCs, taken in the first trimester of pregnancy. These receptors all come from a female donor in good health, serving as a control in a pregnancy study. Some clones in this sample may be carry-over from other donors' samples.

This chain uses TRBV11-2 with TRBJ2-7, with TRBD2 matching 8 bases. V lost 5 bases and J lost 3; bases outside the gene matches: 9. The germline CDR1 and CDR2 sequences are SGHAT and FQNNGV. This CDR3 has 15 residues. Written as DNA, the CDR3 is TGTGCCAGCAGCCTCGTAGCGAGCGGGAGCTACGAGCAGTACTTC. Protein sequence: CASSLVASGSYEQYF.

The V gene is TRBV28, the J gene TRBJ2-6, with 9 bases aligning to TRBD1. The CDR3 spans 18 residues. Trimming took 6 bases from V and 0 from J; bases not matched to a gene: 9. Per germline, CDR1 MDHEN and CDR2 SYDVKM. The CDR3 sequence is CASSLRDRASSGANVLTF. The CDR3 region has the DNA TGTGCCAGCAGCCTAAGGGACAGGGCATCCTCTGGGGCCAACGTCCTGACTTTC.

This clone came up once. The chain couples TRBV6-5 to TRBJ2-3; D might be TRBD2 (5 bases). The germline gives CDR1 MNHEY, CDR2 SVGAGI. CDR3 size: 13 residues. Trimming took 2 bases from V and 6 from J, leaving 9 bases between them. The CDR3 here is CASSYRTGDTQYF. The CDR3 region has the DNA TGTGCCAGCAGTTACCGGACTGGGGATACGCAGTATTTT.

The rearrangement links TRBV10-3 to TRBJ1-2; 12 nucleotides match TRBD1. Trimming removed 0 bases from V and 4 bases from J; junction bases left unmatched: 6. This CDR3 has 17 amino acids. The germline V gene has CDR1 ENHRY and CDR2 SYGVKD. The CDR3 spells CAISESTPGQGAYGYTF. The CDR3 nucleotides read TGTGCCATCAGTGAGTCGACACCGGGACAGGGGGCCTATGGCTACACCTTC.

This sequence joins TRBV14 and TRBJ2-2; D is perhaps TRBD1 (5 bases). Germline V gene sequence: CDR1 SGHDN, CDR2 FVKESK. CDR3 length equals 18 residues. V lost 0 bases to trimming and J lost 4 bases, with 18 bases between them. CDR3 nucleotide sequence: TGTGCCAGCAGCCAAGAAGGGCGAACAGGTATACGCACCGGGGAGCTGTTTTTT. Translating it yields CASSQEGRTGIRTGELFF.

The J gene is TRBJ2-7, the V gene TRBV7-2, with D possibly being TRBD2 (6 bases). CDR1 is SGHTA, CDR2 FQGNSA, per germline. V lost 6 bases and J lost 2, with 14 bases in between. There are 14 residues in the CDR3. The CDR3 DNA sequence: TGTGCCAGCAGGGAGGGCGGGGCACCCTACGAGCAGTACTTC. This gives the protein CASREGGAPYEQYF.

Here the CDR3 DNA reads TGTGCCAGCAGCAACCGACGGACAGTTACAACTGAAGCTTTCTTT. This translates into CASSNRRTVTTEAFF. J is TRBJ1-1 and V is TRBV11-1, with TRBD1 as a possible D gene (6 bases). V dropped 5 bases and J dropped 5 bases, with 18 bases sitting between them. This CDR3 contains 15 residues. Germline V gene lookup returns CDR1 SGHAT and CDR2 FQDESV (reference sequence).

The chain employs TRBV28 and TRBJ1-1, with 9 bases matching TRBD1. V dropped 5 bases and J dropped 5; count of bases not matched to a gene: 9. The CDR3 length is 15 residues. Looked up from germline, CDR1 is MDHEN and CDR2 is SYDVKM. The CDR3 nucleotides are TGTGCCAGCAGTGACCACAGGGGGCTTGAGACTGAAGCTTTCTTT. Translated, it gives CASSDHRGLETEAFF. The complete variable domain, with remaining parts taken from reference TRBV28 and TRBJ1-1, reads DVKVTQSSRYLVKRTGEKVFLECVQDMDHENMFWYRQDPGLGLRLIYFSYDVKMKEKGDIPEGYSVSREKKERFSLILESASTNQTSMYLCASSDHRGLETEAFFGQGTRLTVV.

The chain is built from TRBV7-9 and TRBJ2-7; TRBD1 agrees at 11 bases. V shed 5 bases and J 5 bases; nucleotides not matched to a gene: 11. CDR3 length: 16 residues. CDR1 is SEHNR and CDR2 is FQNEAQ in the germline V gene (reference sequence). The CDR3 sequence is CASSRWARDRGDEQYF. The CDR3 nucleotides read TGTGCCAGCAGCCGCTGGGCCCGGGACAGGGGGGACGAGCAGTACTTC.

CDR3 nucleotide sequence: TGTGCCAGCAGCTTGGGGCCGGGACAGGGGGCGGCAGGCCCCTACGAGCAGTACTTC. Translation: CASSLGPGQGAAGPYEQYF. The V call is TRBV5-4, the J call TRBJ2-7, with 12 bases identical to TRBD1. J lost 2 bases, V lost 0 bases, and 12 bases had no gene match. Germline V gene lookup returns CDR1 SGHNT and CDR2 YYREEE (reference sequence). The CDR3 spans 19 residues.

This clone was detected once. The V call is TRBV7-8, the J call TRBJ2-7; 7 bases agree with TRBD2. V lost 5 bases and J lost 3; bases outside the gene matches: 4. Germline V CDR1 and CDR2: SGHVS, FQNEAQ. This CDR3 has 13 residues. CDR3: CASSHGGGYEQYF. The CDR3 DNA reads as TGTGCCAGCAGCCACGGCGGGGGCTACGAGCAGTACTTC.

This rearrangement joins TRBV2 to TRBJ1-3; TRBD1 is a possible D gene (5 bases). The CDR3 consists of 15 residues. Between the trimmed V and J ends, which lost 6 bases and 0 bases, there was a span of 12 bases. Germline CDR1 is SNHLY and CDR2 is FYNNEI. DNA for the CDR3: TGTGCCAGCAGAGACAGATTTTTCTCTGGAAACACCATATATTTT. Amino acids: CASRDRFFSGNTIYF.

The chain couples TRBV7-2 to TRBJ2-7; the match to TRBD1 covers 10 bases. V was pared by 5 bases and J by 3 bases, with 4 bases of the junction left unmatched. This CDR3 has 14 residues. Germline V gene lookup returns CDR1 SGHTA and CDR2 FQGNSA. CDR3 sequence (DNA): TGTGCCAGCAGCCCTGACAGGGGGCACTACGAGCAGTACTTC. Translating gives CASSPDRGHYEQYF.

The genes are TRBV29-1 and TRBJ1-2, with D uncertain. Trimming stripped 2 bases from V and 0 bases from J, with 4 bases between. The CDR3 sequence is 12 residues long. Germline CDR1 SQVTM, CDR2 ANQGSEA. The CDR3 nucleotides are TGCAGCGTTGAAACGGCTAACTATGGCTACACCTTC. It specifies CSVETANYGYTF.

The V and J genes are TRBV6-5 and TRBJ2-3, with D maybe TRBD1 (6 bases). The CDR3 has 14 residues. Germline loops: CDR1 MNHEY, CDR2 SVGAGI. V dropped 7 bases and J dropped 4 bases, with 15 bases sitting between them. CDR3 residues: CASTPGNRADTQYF. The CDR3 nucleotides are TGTGCCAGCACCCCCGGCAACAGGGCAGATACGCAGTATTTT.

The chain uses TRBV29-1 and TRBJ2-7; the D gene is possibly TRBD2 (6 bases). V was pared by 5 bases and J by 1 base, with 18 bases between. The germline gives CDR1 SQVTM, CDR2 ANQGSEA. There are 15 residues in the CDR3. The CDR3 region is CSVIKVREVSYEQYF. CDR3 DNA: TGCAGCGTTATTAAAGTCAGGGAGGTTTCCTACGAGCAGTACTTC.

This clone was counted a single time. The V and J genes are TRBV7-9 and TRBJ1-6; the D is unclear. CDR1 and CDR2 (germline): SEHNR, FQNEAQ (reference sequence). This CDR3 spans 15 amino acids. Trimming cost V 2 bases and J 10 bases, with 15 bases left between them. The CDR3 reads CASSLSRGEESPLHF. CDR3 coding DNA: TGTGCCAGCAGCTTATCGCGGGGAGAAGAGTCACCCCTCCACTTT. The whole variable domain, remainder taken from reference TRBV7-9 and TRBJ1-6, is DTGVSQNPRHKITKRGQNVTFRCDPISEHNRLYWYRQTLGQGPEFLTYFQNEAQLEKSRLLSDRFSAERPKGSFSTLEIQRTEQGDSAMYLCASSLSRGEESPLHFGNGTRLTVT.

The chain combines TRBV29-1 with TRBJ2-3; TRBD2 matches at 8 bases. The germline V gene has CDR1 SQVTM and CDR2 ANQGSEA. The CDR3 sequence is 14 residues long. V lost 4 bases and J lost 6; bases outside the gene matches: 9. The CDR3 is CSVGSSGRRDTQYF. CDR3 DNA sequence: TGCAGCGTTGGTTCCAGCGGGAGACGTGATACGCAGTATTTT.

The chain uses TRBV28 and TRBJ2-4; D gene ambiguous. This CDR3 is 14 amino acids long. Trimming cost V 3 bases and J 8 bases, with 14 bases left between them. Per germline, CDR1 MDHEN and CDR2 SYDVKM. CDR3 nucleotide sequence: TGTGCCAGCAGTTTTAATGTCCTGAGAGACATTCAGTACTTC. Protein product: CASSFNVLRDIQYF.

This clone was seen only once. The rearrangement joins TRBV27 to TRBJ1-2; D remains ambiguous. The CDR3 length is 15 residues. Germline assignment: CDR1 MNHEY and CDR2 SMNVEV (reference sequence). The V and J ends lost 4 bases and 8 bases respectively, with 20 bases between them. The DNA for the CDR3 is TGTGCCAGCAGTTCCCTTGGACGGAGCGGAGGGGGCTACACCTTC. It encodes CASSSLGRSGGGYTF.

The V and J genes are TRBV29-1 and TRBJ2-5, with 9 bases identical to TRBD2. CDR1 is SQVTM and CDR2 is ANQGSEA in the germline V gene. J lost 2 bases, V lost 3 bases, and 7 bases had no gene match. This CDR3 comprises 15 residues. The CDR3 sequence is CSVERSGGYQETQYF. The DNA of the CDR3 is TGCAGCGTTGAGCGTAGCGGGGGCTATCAAGAGACCCAGTACTTC.

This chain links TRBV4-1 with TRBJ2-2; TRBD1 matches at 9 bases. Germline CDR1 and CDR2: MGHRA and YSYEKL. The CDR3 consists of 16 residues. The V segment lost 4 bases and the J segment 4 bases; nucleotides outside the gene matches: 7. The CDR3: CASSPPGTGSTGELFF. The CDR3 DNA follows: TGCGCCAGCAGCCCCCCCGGGACAGGGTCCACCGGGGAGCTGTTTTTT.

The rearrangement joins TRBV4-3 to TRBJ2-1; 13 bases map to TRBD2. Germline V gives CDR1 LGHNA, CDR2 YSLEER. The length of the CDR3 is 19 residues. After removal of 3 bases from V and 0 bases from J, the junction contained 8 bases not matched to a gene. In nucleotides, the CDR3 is TGCGCCAGCAGCCAGGAGGGACTAGCGGGATTGAGCTCCTACAATGAGCAGTTCTTC. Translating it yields CASSQEGLAGLSSYNEQFF.

CDR3 residues: CASSAHQGSGANVLTF. The CDR3 bases are TGCGCCAGCAGCGCGCACCAGGGGTCTGGGGCCAACGTCCTGACTTTC. This rearrangement joins TRBV5-1 to TRBJ2-6; the D gene is possibly TRBD1 (6 bases). The CDR3 extends over 16 amino acids. Between the trimmed V and J ends, which lost 4 bases and 1 base, there was a span of 12 bases. Germline CDR1 SGHRS, CDR2 YFSETQ. Variable domain in full (rest from reference TRBV5-1 and TRBJ2-6): KAGVTQTPRYLIKTRGQQVTLSCSPISGHRSVSWYQQTPGQGLQFLFEYFSETQRNKGNFPGRFSGRQFSNSRSEMNVSTLELGDSALYLCASSAHQGSGANVLTFGAGSRLTVL.